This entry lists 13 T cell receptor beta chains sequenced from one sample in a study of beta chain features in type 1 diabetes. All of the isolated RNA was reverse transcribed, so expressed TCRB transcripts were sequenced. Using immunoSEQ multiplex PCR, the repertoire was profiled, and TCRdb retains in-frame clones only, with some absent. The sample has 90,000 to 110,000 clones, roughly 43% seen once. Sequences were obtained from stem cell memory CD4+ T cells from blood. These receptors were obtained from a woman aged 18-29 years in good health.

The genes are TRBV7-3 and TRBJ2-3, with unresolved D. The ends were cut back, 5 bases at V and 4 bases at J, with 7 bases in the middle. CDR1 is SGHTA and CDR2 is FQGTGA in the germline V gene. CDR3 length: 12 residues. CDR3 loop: CASSLTADTQYF. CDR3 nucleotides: TGTGCCAGCAGCCTGACTGCAGATACGCAGTATTTT. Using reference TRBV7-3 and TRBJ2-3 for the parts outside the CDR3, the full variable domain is GAGVSQTPSNKVTEKGKYVELRCDPISGHTALYWYRQSLGQGPEFLIYFQGTGAADDSGLPNDRFFAVRPEGSVSTLKIQRTERGDSAVYLCASSLTADTQYFGPGTRLTVL.

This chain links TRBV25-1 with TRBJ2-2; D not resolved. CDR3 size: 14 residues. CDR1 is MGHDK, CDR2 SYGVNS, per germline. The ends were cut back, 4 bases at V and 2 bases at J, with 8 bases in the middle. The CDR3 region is CASSGDINTGELFF. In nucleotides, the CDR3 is TGTGCCAGCAGTGGAGACATAAACACCGGGGAGCTGTTTTTT.

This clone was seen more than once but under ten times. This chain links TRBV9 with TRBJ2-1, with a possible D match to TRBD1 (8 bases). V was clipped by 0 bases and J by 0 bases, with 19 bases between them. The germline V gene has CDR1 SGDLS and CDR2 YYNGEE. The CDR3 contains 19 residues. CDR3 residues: CASSVGEGTGPLSYNEQFF. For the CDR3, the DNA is TGTGCCAGCAGCGTAGGGGAGGGGACAGGACCACTCTCCTACAATGAGCAGTTCTTC.

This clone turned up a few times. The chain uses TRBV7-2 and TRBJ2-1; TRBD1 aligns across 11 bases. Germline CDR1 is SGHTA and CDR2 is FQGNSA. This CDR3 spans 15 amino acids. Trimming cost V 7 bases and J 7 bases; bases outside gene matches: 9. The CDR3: CASNSVGTGGNEQFF. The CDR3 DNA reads TGTGCCAGCAACTCAGTCGGGACAGGGGGGAATGAGCAGTTCTTC.

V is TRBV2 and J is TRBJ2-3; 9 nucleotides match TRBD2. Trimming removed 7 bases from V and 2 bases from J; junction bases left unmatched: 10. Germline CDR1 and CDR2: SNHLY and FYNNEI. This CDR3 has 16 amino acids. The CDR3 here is CASIEGTSSITDTQYF. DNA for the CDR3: TGTGCCAGCATCGAGGGGACTAGCTCCATCACAGATACGCAGTATTTT.

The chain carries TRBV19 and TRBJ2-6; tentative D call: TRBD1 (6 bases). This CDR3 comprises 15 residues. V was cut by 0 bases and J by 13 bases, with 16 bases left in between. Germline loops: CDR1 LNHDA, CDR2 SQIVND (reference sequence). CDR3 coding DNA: TGTGCCAGTAGTATAGACGGGACACCCCACCGGGTCCTGACTTTC. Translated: CASSIDGTPHRVLTF.

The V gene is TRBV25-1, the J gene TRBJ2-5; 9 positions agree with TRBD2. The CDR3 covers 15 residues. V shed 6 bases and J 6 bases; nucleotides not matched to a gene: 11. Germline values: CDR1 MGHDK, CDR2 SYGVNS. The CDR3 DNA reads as TGTGCCAGCAGCGACGATTCTAGCGGGATAAAGACCCAGTACTTC. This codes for CASSDDSSGIKTQYF.

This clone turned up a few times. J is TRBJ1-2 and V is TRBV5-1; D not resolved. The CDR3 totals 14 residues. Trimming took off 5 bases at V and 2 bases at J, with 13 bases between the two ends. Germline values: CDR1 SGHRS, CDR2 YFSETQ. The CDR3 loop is CASSTSPGNYGYTF. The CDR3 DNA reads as TGCGCCAGCAGTACCTCACCAGGAAACTATGGCTACACCTTC.

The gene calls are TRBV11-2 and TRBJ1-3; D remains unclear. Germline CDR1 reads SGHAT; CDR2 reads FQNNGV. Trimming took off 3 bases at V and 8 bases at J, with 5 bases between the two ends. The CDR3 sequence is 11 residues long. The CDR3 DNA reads TGTGCCAGCAGCTTTCAGTACACCATATATTTT. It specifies CASSFQYTIYF.

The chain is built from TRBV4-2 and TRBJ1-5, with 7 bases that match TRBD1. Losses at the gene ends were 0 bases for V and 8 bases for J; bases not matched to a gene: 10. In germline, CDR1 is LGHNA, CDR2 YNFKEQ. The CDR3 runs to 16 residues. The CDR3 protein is CASSQDPAGQLEPQHF. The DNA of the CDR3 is TGTGCCAGCAGCCAAGATCCCGCGGGACAGTTAGAGCCCCAGCATTTT.

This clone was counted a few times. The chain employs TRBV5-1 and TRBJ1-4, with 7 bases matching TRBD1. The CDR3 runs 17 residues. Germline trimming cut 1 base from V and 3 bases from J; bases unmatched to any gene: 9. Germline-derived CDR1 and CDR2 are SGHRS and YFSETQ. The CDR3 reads CASSLSRDSRSNEKLFF. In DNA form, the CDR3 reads TGCGCCAGCAGCTTGTCCCGGGACAGCAGATCTAATGAAAAACTGTTTTTT.

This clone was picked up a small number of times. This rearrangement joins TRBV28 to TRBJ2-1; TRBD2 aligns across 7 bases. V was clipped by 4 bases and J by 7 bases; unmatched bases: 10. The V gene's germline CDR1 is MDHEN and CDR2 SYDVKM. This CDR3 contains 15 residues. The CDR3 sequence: CASSYRGGQRNEQFF. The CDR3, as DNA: TGTGCCAGCAGTTATCGCGGGGGTCAGAGGAATGAGCAGTTCTTC.

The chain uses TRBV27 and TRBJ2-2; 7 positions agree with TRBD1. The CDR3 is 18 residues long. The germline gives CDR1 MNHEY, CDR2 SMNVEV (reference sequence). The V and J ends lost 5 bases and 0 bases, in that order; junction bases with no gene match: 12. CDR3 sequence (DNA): TGTGCCAGCAGTCCGACAGGGTCCAGGCCCGCGAACACCGGGGAGCTGTTTTTT. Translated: CASSPTGSRPANTGELFF.